This T cell receptor (beta chain) appears in the sequencing data of a study of cytomegalovirus exposure and HLA in healthy donors. Study-level findings and limits: There were a few CMV-associated chains whose specificity for CMV antigens was confirmed in vitro. Information on immune exposure was restricted to one variable (CMV serostatus).

Vbeta (60) and Jbeta (13) primers were used in the PCR. The repertoire was sequenced with immunoSEQ multiplex PCR; TCRdb's copy has only in-frame clones and lacks some. The repertoire consists of under 200,000 clones, with around three quarters occurring once and the leading ten covering 3.7%. This CDR3 region has 15 residues. Looked up from germline, CDR1 is MNHEY and CDR2 is SMNVEV (reference sequence). V shed 7 bases, J shed 6 bases, and the junction held 5 bases outside the gene matches. Worth noting for this clone: As yet, its antigen is unknown.

J is TRBJ1-6 and V is TRBV27; 11 nucleotides line up with TRBD1. Sequencing was carried out using PBMCs. This receptor was taken from a man aged 30-40 years in good health and CMV-seropositive. The CDR3: CASMTGTGGNSPLHF. In nucleotides, the CDR3 is TGTGCCAGCATGACCGGGACAGGGGGTAATTCACCCCTCCACTTT.